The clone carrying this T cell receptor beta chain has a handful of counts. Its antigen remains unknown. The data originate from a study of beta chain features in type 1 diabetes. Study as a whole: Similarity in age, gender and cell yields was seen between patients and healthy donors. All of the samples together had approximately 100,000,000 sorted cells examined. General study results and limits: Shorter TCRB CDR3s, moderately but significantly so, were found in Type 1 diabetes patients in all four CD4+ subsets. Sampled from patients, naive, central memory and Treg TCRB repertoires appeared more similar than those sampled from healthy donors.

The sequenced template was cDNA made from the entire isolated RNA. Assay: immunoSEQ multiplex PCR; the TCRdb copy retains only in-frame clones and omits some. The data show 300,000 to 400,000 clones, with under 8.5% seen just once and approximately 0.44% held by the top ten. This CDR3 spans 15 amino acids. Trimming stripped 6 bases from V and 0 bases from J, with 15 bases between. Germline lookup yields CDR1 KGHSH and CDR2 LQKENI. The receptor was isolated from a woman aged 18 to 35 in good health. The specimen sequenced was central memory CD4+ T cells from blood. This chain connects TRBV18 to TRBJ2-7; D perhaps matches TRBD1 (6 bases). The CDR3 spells CASSSGQGSSYEQYF. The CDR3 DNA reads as TGTGCCAGCTCCTCAGGGCAGGGGAGCTCCTACGAGCAGTACTTC.